This T cell receptor beta chain was documented in a study of Ad26.COV2.S vaccination and SARS-CoV-2 variants. As for the study in general: Once, or twice with 56 days between doses, Ad26.COV2.S was given intramuscularly.

Study findings and constraints: Breadth of non-spike TCRs did not differ between vaccinees and placebo recipients.

Comments on this clone: Its antigen is still unknown.

Data came from immunoSEQ multiplex PCR; TCRdb stores just in-frame clones and leaves some out. In the table there are around 450,000 clones, roughly 87% of which are singletons. Trimming took off 3 bases at V and 0 bases at J, with 7 bases between the two ends. Germline CDR1 reads LGHDT; CDR2 reads YNNKEL (reference sequence). The CDR3 extends over 14 amino acids. Treatment described: 15 to 20 received Ad26.COV2.S at low or high dose, single or two shots; roughly five received placebo; per-sample allocation not given. Sampling was performed 63 days after the first vaccine or placebo injection. The chain recombines TRBV3-1 (or the pseudogene TRBV3-2) with TRBJ2-3, with D uncertain. The sequence derives from a person between 18 and 60 years old who received the Ad26.COV2.S COVID-19 vaccine or a placebo. The material was peripheral blood, obtained in a trial of Ad26.COV2.S vaccine versus placebo. CDR3 loop: CASSHPTSTDTQYF. The CDR3 coding sequence is TGTGCCAGCAGCCACCCCACGAGCACAGATACGCAGTATTTT.